The rows below give T cell receptor beta chains drawn from one sample of a study of blood T cell repertoires in COVID-19. This table comes from immunoSEQ multiplex PCR, and its TCRdb copy is limited to in-frame clones, with some not included. The sample has around 21,000 clones, 80% to 90% seen once. The specimen was peripheral blood. These TCRs come from a woman of 80 years or more with active COVID-19. Each CDR3 is given with its conserved first and last residue. A D gene is named only where the DNA matches it firmly.

CDR3 protein,D gene,V gene,J gene
CASRVDRLSGNTIYF,.,TRBV28,TRBJ1-3
CASSSASGGQETQYF,TRBD2,TRBV5-1,TRBJ2-5
CASSYEGSGANVLTF,.,TRBV5-4,TRBJ2-6
CAIGTGLTEQYF,TRBD1,TRBV10-3,TRBJ2-7
CAWRDNRGAQTQGSPLHF,TRBD1,TRBV30,TRBJ1-6
CASSLVQGPPDTQYF,.,TRBV11-2,TRBJ2-3
CASSQEPGSNEQYF,.,TRBV4-1,TRBJ2-7
CATSRDRGRNYGYTF,.,TRBV15,TRBJ1-2
CASSQGPQNNSPLHF,.,TRBV3-1/TRBV3-2,TRBJ1-6
CASSQEWRGSYNEQFF,TRBD2,TRBV4-2,TRBJ2-1
CASSYSRTSGGNEQFF,TRBD2,TRBV6-5,TRBJ2-1
CASSDPGQGYNSPLHF,TRBD1,TRBV25-1,TRBJ1-6
CASSYSRTGYEQYF,TRBD1,TRBV6-5,TRBJ2-7
CASSPPRGRESEQYF,.,TRBV18,TRBJ2-7
CASADRGIVQPQHF,TRBD1,TRBV19,TRBJ1-5
CASSPNENEQFF,.,TRBV5-8,TRBJ2-1
CASSLERGLSTDTQYF,TRBD2,TRBV7-6,TRBJ2-3
CASSLVGHRDRVYIQYF,TRBD1,TRBV7-9,TRBJ2-4
CASSLTGLADYEQYF,TRBD2,TRBV9,TRBJ2-7
CASSLDQGNNSPLHF,.,TRBV7-9,TRBJ1-6
CASSLRQGGNQPQHF,TRBD1,TRBV7-2,TRBJ1-5
CASRGLTEAFF,.,TRBV4-2,TRBJ1-1
CASSPGQGASSYEQYF,TRBD1,TRBV4-1,TRBJ2-7